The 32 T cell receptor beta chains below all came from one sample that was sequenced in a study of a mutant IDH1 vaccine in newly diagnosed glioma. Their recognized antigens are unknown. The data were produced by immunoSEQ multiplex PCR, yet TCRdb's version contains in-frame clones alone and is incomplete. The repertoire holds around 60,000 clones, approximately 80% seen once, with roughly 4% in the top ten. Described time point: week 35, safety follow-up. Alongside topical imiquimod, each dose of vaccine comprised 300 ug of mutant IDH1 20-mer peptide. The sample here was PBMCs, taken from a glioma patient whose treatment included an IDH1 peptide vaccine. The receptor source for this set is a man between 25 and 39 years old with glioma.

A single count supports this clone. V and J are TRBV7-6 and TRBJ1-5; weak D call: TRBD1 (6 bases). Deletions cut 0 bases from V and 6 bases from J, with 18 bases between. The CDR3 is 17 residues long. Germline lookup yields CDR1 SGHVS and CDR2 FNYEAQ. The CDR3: CASSLASGTPLSQPQHF. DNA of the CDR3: TGTGCCAGCAGCTTAGCATCCGGGACACCCCTAAGTCAGCCCCAGCATTTT.

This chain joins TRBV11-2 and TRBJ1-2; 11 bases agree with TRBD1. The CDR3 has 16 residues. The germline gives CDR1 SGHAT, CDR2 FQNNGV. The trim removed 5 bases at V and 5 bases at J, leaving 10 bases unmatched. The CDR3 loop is CASSPGTGGMVYGYTF. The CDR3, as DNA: TGTGCCAGCAGCCCCGGGACAGGGGGTATGGTTTATGGCTACACCTTC.

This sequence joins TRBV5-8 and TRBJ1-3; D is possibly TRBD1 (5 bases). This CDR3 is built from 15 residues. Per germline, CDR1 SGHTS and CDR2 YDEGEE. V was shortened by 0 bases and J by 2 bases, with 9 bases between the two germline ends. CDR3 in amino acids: CASSLGQFAGNTIYF. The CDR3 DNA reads TGTGCCAGCAGCTTGGGACAGTTCGCTGGAAACACCATATATTTT.

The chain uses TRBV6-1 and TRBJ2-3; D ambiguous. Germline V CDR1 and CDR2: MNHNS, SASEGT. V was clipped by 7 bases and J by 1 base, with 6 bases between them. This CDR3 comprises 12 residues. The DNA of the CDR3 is TGTGCCAGCACCCAGCGCACAGATACGCAGTATTTT. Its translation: CASTQRTDTQYF.

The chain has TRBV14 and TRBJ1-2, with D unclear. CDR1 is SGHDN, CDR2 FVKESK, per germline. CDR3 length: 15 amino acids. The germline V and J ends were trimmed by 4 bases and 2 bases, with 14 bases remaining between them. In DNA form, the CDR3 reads TGTGCCAGCAGCCCCGAACTTACCTCCAACTATGGCTACACCTTC. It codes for CASSPELTSNYGYTF.

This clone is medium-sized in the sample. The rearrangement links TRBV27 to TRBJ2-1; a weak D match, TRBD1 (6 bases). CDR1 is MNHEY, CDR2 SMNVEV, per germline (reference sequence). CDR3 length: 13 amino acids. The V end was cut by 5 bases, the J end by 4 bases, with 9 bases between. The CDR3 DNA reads TGTGCCAGCAGTGCCCAGGGGTACAATGAGCAGTTCTTC. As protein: CASSAQGYNEQFF.

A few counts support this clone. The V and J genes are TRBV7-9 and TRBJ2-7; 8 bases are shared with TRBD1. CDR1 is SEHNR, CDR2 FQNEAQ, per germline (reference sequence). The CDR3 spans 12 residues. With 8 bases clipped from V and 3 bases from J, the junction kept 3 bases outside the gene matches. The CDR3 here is CASGDRNYEQYF. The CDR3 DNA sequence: TGTGCCAGCGGGGACAGGAACTACGAGCAGTACTTC.

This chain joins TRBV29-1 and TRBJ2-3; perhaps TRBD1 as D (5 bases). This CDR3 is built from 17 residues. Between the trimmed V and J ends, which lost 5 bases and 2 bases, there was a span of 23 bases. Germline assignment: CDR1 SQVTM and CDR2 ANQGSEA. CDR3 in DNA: TGCAGCGTTTCTCCCGGACGACAGAGGCTCTTCACAGATACGCAGTATTTT. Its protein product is CSVSPGRQRLFTDTQYF.

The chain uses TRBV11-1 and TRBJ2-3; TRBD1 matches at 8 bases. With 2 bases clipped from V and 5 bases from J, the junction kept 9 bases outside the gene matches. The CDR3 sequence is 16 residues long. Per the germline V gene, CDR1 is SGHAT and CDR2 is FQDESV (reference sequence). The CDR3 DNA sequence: TGTGCCAGCAGCTTATCAGGGGGCCGGGAAGAAGATACGCAGTATTTT. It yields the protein CASSLSGGREEDTQYF. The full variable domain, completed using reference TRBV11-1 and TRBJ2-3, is EAEVAQSPRYKITEKSQAVAFWCDPISGHATLYWYRQILGQGPELLVQFQDESVVDDSQLPKDRFSAERLKGVDSTLKIQPAELGDSAMYLCASSLSGGREEDTQYFGPGTRLTVL.

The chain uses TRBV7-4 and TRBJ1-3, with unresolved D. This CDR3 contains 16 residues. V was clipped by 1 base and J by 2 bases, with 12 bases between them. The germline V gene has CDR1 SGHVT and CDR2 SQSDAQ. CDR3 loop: CASSLEREKAGNTIYF. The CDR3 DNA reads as TGTGCCAGCAGCTTAGAAAGGGAGAAGGCTGGAAACACCATATATTTT.

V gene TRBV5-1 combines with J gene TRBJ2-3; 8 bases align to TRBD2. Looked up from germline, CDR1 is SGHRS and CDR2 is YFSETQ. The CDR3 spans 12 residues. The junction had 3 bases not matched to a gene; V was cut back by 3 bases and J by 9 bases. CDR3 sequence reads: CASSYSGATQYF. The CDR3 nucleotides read TGCGCCAGCAGCTATAGCGGGGCAACGCAGTATTTT. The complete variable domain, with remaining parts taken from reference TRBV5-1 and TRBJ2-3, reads KAGVTQTPRYLIKTRGQQVTLSCSPISGHRSVSWYQQTPGQGLQFLFEYFSETQRNKGNFPGRFSGRQFSNSRSEMNVSTLELGDSALYLCASSYSGATQYFGPGTRLTVL.

The CDR3 DNA is TGTGCCAGCAGCTCCGCATTGGAAACAGATACGCAGTATTTT. Its translation is CASSSALETDTQYF. This sequence joins TRBV5-6 and TRBJ2-3, with D unclear. This CDR3 has 14 amino acids. Germline CDR1 reads SGHDT; CDR2 reads YYEEEE. The V end was cut by 3 bases, the J end by 3 bases, with 11 bases between. The full variable domain, with the rest looked up from reference TRBV5-6 and TRBJ2-3, is DAGVTQSPTHLIKTRGQQVTLRCSPKSGHDTVSWYQQALGQGPQFIFQYYEEEERQRGNFPDRFSGHQFPNYSSELNVNALLLGDSALYLCASSSALETDTQYFGPGTRLTVL.

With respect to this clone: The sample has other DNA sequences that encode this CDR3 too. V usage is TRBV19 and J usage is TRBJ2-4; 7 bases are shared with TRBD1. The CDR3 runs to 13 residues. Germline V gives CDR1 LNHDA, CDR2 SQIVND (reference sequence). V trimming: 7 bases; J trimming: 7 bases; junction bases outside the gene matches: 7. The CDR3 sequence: CASNAQGKNIQYF. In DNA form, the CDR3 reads TGTGCCAGTAACGCACAGGGGAAGAACATTCAGTACTTC.

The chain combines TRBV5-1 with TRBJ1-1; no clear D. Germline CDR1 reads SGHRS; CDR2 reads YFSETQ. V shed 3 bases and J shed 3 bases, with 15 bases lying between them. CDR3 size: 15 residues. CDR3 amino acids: CASSSLNPGDTEAFF. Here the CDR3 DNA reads TGCGCCAGCAGCTCCCTTAATCCGGGAGACACTGAAGCTTTCTTT.

The CDR3 region is CASSAGPPAKKLFF. CDR3 DNA sequence: TGTGCCAGCAGCGCCGGACCCCCGGCCAAAAAACTGTTTTTT. The chain carries TRBV9 and TRBJ1-4; D gene ambiguous. The V and J ends lost 3 bases and 9 bases respectively, with 15 bases between them. CDR1 is SGDLS, CDR2 YYNGEE, per germline. This CDR3 has 14 residues.

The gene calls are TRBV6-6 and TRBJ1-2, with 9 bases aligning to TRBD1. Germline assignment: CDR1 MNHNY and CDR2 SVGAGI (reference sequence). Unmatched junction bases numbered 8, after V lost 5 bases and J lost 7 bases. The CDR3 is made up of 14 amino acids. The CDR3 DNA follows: TGTGCCAGCAGTCCCGCCCGGGACAGGGTTGGCTACACCTTC. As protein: CASSPARDRVGYTF.

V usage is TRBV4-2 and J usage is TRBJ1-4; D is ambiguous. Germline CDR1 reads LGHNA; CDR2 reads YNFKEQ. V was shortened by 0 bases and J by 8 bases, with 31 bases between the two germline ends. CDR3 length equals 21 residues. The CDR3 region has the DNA TGTGCCAGCAGCCAAGATTTTGCACACAACTTTGACGAACTTTTGGACGAAAAACTGTTTTTT. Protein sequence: CASSQDFAHNFDELLDEKLFF.

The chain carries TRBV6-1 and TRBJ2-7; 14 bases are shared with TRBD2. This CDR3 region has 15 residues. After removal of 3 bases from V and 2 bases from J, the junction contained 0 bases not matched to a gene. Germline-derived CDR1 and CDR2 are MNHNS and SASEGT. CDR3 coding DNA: TGTGCCAGCAGTGAGACTAGCGGGGGGGCCTACGAGCAGTACTTC. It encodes CASSETSGGAYEQYF.

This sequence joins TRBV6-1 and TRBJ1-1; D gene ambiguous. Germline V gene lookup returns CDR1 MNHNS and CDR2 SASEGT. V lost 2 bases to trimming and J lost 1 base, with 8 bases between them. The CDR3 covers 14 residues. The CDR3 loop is CASSETDWNTEAFF. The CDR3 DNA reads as TGTGCCAGCAGTGAAACAGATTGGAACACTGAAGCTTTCTTT.

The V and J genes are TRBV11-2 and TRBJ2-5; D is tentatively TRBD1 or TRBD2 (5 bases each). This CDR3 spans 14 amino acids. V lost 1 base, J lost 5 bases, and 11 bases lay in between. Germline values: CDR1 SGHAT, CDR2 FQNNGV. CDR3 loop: CASSLGRWGETQYF. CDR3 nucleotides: TGTGCCAGCAGCTTAGGCAGGTGGGGGGAGACCCAGTACTTC.

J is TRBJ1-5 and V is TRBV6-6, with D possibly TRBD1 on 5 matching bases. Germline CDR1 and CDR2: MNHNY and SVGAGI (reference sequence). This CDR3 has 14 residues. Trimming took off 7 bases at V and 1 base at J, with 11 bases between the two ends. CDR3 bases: TGTGCCAGCATCGCAGGGAACAGCAATCAGCCCCAGCATTTT. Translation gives CASIAGNSNQPQHF.

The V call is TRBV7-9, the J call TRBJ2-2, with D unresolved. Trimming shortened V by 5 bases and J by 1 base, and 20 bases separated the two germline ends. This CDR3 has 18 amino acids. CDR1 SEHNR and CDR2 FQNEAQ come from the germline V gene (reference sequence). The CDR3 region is CASSPQFRSPQNTGELFF. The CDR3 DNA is TGTGCCAGCAGCCCTCAATTTAGGTCTCCCCAGAACACCGGGGAGCTGTTTTTT.

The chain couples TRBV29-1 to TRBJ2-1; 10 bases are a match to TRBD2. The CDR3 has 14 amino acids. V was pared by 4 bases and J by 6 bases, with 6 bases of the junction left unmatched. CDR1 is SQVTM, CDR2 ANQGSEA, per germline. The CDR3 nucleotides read TGCAGCGTTGCCGGACTAGCGGCTCTCAATGAGCAGTTCTTC. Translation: CSVAGLAALNEQFF.

The CDR3 is CASSDSVNTEAFF. The CDR3, as DNA: TGTGCCAGCAGTGATTCAGTGAACACTGAAGCTTTCTTT. The chain employs TRBV2 and TRBJ1-1; the D is unclear. The CDR3 has 13 residues. V was cut by 3 bases and J by 0 bases, with 5 bases left in between. Germline V lookup: CDR1 SNHLY, CDR2 FYNNEI.

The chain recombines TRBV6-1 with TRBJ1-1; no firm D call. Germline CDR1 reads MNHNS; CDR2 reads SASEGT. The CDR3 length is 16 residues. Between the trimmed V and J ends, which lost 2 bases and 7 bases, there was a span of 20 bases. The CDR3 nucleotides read TGTGCCAGCAGTGAACCCGGCAGCCCTAGAGGTATTGAAGCTTTCTTT. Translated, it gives CASSEPGSPRGIEAFF.

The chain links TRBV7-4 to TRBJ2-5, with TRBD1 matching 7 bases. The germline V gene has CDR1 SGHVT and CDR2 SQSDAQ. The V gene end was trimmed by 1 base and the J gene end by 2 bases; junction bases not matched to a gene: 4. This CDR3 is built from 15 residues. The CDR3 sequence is CASSLEGTEQETQYF. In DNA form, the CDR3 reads TGTGCCAGCAGCTTAGAGGGGACAGAACAAGAGACCCAGTACTTC.

The chain's CDR3 is CASSTRLAGGGNEQFF. DNA of the CDR3: TGTGCCAGCAGCACGCGACTAGCGGGGGGTGGCAATGAGCAGTTCTTC. The rearrangement joins TRBV11-2 to TRBJ2-1; 13 bases are a match to TRBD2. V shed 5 bases and J 6 bases; nucleotides not matched to a gene: 7. Germline V gives CDR1 SGHAT, CDR2 FQNNGV. The CDR3 is made up of 16 amino acids.

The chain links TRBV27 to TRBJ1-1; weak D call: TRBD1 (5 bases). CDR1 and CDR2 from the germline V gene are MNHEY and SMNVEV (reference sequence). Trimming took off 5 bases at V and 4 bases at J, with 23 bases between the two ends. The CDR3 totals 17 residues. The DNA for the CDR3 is TGTGCCAGCAGTAAAGCCAGGGAAAGAAGGAAAACCACTGAAGCTTTCTTT. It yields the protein CASSKARERRKTTEAFF.

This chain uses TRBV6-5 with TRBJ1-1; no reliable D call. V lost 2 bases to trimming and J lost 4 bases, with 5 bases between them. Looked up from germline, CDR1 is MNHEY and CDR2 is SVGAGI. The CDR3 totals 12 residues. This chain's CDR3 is CASSYGGTEAFF. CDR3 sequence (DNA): TGTGCCAGCAGTTACGGAGGCACTGAAGCTTTCTTT.

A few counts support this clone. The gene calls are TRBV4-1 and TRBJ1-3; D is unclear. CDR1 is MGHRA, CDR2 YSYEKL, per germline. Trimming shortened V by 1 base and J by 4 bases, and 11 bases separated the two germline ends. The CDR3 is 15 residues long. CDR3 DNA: TGCGCCAGCAGCCAAGTCGTTATTCCCGGAAACACCATATATTTT. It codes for CASSQVVIPGNTIYF.

The CDR3 DNA sequence: TGTGCCTGGAACCCCAGTGGGGAAACTGAAGCTTTCTTT. It codes for CAWNPSGETEAFF. The J gene is TRBJ1-1, the V gene TRBV30; no reliable D call. The V gene's germline CDR1 is GTSNPN and CDR2 SVGIG (reference sequence). The V end lost 4 bases, the J end lost 5 bases, and 14 bases lay between the germline ends. This CDR3 has 13 amino acids. Combining the CDR3 with reference TRBV30 and TRBJ1-1 gives the whole variable domain SQTIHQWPATLVQPVGSPLSLECTVEGTSNPNLYWYRQAAGRGLQLLFYSVGIGQISSEVPQNLSASRPQDRQFILSSKKLLLSDSGFYLCAWNPSGETEAFFGQGTRLTVV.

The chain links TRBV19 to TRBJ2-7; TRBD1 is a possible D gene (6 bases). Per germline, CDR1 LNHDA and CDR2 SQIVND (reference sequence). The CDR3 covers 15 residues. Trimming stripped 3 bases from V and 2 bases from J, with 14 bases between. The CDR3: CASSIPGHQAYEQYF. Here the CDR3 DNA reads TGTGCCAGTAGTATCCCGGGACACCAGGCCTACGAGCAGTACTTC.